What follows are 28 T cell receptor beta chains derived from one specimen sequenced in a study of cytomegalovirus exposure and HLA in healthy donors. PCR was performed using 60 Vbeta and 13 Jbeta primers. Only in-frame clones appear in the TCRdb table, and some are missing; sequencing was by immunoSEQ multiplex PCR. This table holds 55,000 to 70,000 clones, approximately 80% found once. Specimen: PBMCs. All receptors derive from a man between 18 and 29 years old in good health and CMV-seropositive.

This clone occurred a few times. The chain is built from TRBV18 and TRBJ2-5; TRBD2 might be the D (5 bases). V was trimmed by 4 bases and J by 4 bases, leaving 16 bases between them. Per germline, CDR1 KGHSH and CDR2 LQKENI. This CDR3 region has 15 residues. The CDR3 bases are TGTGCCAGCTCACAAGGAGGCGTCGGTGCAGAGACCCAGTACTTC. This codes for CASSQGGVGAETQYF.

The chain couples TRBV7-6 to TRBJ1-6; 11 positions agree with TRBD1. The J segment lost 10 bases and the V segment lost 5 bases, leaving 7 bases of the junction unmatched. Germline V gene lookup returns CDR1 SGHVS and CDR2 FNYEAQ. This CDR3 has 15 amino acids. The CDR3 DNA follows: TGTGCCAGCAGCCCCGGACAGGGGGCAGGGTCACCCCTCCACTTT. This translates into CASSPGQGAGSPLHF.

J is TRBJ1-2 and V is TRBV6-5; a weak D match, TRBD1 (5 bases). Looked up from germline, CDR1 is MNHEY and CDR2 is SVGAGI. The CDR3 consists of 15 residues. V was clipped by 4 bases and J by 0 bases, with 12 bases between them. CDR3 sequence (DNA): TGTGCCAGCAGTTTAGGGGCCAGGGCTAACTATGGCTACACCTTC. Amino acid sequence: CASSLGARANYGYTF.

This chain's CDR3 is CAWSTSGGQPQHF. In DNA, the CDR3 is TGTGCCTGGAGTACGTCGGGGGGCCAGCCCCAGCATTTT. The chain links TRBV30 to TRBJ1-5; possibly TRBD1 for D (6 bases). The germline CDR1 and CDR2 sequences are GTSNPN and SVGIG (reference sequence). The V gene lost 2 bases and the J gene lost 7 bases, with 12 bases spanning the gap. This CDR3 has 13 amino acids.

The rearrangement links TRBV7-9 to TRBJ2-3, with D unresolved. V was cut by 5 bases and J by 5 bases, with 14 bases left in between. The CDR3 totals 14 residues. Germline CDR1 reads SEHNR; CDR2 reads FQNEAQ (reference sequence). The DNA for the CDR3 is TGTGCCAGCAGCCACCCCGCCTTTAGAGATACGCAGTATTTT. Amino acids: CASSHPAFRDTQYF.

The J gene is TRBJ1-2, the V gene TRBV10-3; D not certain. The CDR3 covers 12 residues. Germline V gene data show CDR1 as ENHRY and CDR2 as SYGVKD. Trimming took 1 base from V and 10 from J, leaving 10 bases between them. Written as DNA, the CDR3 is TGTGCCATCAGTGAGTTTCGGGATGACTACACCTTC. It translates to CAISEFRDDYTF.

The chain's CDR3 is CASSVVTPGRTEAFF. CDR3 DNA sequence: TGTGCCAGCAGCGTCGTAACCCCAGGGAGGACTGAAGCTTTCTTT. The chain employs TRBV9 and TRBJ1-1; D is possibly TRBD1 (5 bases). The length of the CDR3 is 15 residues. CDR1 SGDLS and CDR2 YYNGEE come from the germline V gene. With 2 bases removed from V and 5 bases from J, the gap between germline ends came to 16 bases.

CDR3 loop: CASRKGTGAGELFF. Written as DNA, the CDR3 is TGCGCCAGCAGGAAGGGGACAGGGGCCGGGGAGCTGTTTTTT. The V call is TRBV5-1, the J call TRBJ2-2; 10 positions match TRBD1. CDR3 size: 14 residues. Germline assignment: CDR1 SGHRS and CDR2 YFSETQ. J was trimmed by 6 bases and V by 5 bases; bases with no gene match: 4.

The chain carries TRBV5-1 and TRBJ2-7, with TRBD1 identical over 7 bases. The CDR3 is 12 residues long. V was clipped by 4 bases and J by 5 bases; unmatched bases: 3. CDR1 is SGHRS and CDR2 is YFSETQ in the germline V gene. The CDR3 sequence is CASSLTGNEQYF. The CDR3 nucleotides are TGCGCCAGCAGCCTGACAGGGAACGAGCAGTACTTC.

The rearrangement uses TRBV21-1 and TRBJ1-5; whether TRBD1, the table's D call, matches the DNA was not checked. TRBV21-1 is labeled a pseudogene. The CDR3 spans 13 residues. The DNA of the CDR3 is TGTGCCAGCAGCCGACAGGGTAGTCAGCCCCAGCATTTT. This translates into CASSRQGSQPQHF.

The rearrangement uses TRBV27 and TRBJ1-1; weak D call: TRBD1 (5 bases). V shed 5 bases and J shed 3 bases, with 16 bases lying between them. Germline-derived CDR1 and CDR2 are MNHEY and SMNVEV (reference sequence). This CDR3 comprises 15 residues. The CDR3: CASSPEGLRHTEAFF. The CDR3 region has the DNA TGTGCCAGCAGTCCTGAGGGACTGAGGCACACTGAAGCTTTCTTT.

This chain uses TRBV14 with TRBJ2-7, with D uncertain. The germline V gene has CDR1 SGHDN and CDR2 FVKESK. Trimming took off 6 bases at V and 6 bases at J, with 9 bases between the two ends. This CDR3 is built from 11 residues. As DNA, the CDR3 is TGTGCCAGCAGTCGTACAGTCGAGCAGTACTTC. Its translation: CASSRTVEQYF. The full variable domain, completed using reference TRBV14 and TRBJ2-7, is EAGVTQFPSHSVIEKGQTVTLRCDPISGHDNLYWYRRVMGKEIKFLLHFVKESKQDESGMPNNRFLAERTGGTYSTLKVQPAELEDSGVYFCASSRTVEQYFGPGTRLTVT.

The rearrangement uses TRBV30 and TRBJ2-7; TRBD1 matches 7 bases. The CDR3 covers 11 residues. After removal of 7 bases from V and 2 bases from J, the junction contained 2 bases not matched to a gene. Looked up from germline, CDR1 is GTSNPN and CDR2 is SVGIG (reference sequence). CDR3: CASGTAYEQYF. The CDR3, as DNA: TGTGCCTCAGGGACAGCCTACGAGCAGTACTTC.

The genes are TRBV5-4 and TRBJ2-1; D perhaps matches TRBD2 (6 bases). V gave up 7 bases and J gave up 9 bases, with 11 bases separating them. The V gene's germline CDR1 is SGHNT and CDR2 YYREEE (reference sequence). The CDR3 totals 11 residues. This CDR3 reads CASDMGGEQFF. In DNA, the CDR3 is TGTGCCAGCGATATGGGAGGTGAGCAGTTCTTC.

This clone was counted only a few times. CDR3 sequence (DNA): TGTGCCAGCAGTGGGGCGGGAAGCACAGATACGCAGTATTTT. Residues: CASSGAGSTDTQYF. V usage is TRBV2 and J usage is TRBJ2-3, with D possibly being TRBD2 (6 bases). In germline, CDR1 is SNHLY, CDR2 FYNNEI. The germline V and J ends were trimmed by 4 bases and 0 bases, with 8 bases remaining between them. The CDR3 runs to 14 residues.

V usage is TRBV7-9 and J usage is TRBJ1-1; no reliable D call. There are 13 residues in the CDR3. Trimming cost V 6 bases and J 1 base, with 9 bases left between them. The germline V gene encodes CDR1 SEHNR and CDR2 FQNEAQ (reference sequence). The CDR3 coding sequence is TGTGCCAGCAGATGGGCCCAGAACACTGAAGCTTTCTTT. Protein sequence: CASRWAQNTEAFF.

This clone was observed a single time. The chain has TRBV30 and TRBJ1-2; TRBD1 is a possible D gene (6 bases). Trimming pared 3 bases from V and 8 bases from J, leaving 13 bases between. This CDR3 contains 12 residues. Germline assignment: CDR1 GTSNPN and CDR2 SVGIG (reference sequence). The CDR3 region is CAWSTGGWGYTF. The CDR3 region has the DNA TGTGCCTGGAGCACTGGGGGCTGGGGCTACACCTTC.

The CDR3 spells CATSRDRGHQETQYF. DNA for the CDR3: TGTGCCACCAGCAGAGATAGGGGTCACCAAGAGACCCAGTACTTC. This sequence joins TRBV15 and TRBJ2-5; a possible D gene is TRBD1 (5 bases). CDR1 and CDR2 from the germline V gene are LNHNV and YYDKDF (reference sequence). There are 15 residues in the CDR3. V gave up 0 bases and J gave up 0 bases, with 8 bases separating them.

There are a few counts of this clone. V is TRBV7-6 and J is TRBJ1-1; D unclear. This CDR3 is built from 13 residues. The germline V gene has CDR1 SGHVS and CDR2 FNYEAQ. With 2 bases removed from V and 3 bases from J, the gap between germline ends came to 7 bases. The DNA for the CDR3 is TGTGCCAGCAGCTTAAACATTGACACTGAAGCTTTCTTT. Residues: CASSLNIDTEAFF.

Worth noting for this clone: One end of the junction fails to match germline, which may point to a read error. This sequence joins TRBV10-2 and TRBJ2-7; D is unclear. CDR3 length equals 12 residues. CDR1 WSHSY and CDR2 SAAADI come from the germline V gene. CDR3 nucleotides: TGCGCCAGCAGTGAGTCCTCCCACGAGCAGTACTTC. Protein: CASSESSHEQYF.

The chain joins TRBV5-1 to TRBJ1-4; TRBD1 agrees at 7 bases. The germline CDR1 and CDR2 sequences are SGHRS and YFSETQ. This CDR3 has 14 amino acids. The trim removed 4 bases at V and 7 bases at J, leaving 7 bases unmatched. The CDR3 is CASSLRTGSEKLFF. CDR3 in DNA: TGCGCCAGCAGCCTACGGACAGGAAGTGAAAAACTGTTTTTT.

The CDR3 DNA reads TGTGCCAGCAGCTCGATACAGGGAAGCTATGGCTACACCTTC. This gives the protein CASSSIQGSYGYTF. The chain recombines TRBV5-6 with TRBJ1-2; possibly TRBD1 for D (6 bases). The CDR3 is made up of 14 amino acids. Germline V gene sequence: CDR1 SGHDT, CDR2 YYEEEE. V dropped 3 bases and J dropped 4 bases, with 13 bases sitting between them.

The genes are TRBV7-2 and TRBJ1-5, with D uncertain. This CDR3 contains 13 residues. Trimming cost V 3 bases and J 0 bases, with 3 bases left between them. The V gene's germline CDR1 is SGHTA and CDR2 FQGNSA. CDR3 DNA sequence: TGTGCCAGCAGCTTCTATAGCAATCAGCCCCAGCATTTT. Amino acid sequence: CASSFYSNQPQHF.

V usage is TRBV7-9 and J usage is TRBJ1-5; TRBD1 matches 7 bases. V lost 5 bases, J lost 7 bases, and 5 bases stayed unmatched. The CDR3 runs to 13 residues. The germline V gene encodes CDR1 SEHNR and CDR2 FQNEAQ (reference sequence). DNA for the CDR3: TGTGCCAGCAGCGAGGGGGCGAGGCAGCCCCAGCATTTT. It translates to CASSEGARQPQHF.

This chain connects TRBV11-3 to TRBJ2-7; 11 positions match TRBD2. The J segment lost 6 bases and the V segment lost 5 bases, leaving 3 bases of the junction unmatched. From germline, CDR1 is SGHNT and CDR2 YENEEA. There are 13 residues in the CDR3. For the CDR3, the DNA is TGTGCCAGCAGCCCCGGGACTAGCGGCGAGCAGTACTTC. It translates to CASSPGTSGEQYF.

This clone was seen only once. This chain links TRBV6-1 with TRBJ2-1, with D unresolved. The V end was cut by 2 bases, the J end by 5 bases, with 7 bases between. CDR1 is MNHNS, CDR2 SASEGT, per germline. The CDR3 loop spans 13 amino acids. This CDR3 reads CASSEQSHNEQFF. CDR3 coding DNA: TGTGCCAGCAGTGAACAGTCGCACAATGAGCAGTTCTTC.

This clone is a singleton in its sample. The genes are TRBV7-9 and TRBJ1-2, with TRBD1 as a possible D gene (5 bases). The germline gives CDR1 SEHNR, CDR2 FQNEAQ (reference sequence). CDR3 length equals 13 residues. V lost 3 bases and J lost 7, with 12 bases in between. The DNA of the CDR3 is TGTGCCAGCAGCTTCAGACAGTCCTCTGGCTACACCTTC. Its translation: CASSFRQSSGYTF.

The CDR3 coding sequence is TGTGCCAGCAGCCGGGACAGGGGTAATTCACCCCTCCACTTT. Translation gives CASSRDRGNSPLHF. The chain is built from TRBV5-4 and TRBJ1-6; 10 nucleotides agree with TRBD1. The germline gives CDR1 SGHNT, CDR2 YYREEE (reference sequence). CDR3 length: 14 residues. J gave up 6 bases and V 4 bases, and 1 base lay outside the gene matches.